Listed below are T cell receptor beta chains from one sample, sequenced in a study of blood T cell repertoires in COVID-19. Assay: immunoSEQ multiplex PCR; the TCRdb copy retains only in-frame clones and omits some. The table has roughly 200,000 clones, 70% to 85% seen once. Sequencing was done on a sample of peripheral blood. The receptors stem from a woman at least 80 years old with COVID-19, enrolled during active disease. Both conserved end residues are trimmed from each CDR3.

CDR3aa,v_gene,j_gene
ASSKNPPEGGSPLH,TRBV7-3,TRBJ1-6
ASSQSGGRAYGYT,TRBV3-1/TRBV3-2,TRBJ1-2
ASAPQGYQPQH,TRBV6-5,TRBJ1-5
ASSAYRGEYGYT,TRBV9,TRBJ1-2
ASSFGRMGGNQPQH,TRBV28,TRBJ1-5
ASTGGRPWAGYGYT,TRBV19,TRBJ1-2
ASSPRGVQTDTQY,TRBV19,TRBJ2-3
ASSYTTGTGWHEQY,TRBV6-5,TRBJ2-7
ASSVEQGGEQY,TRBV9,TRBJ2-7
ASSDTTGTTNEKLF,TRBV4-1,TRBJ1-4
AISERQGGEKLF,TRBV10-3,TRBJ1-4
ASSLSWDSEAF,TRBV11-1,TRBJ1-1
ASSLEANGGYGYT,TRBV5-1,TRBJ1-2
ASSHSEGTDTQY,TRBV7-9,TRBJ2-3
ATSNQSNQPQH,TRBV15,TRBJ1-5
ASSPGASGVPKEY,TRBV5-1,TRBJ2-7
ASSPGTPDGTQY,TRBV5-1,TRBJ2-5
ASSASGTGPYEQY,TRBV28,TRBJ2-7
ASSVGNSGRPGELF,TRBV9,TRBJ2-2
ASSRNRGTEAF,TRBV5-1,TRBJ1-1
ASSGGSPNRGVTEAF,TRBV5-1,TRBJ1-1
ASSRTGTSLNEQF,TRBV3-1/TRBV3-2,TRBJ2-1
ASSRGNTIY,TRBV6-5,TRBJ1-3
ASSTQGNEQF,TRBV19,TRBJ2-1